This T cell receptor (beta chain) originates from a study of Ad26.COV2.S vaccination and SARS-CoV-2 variants (dated by TCRdb to the early 2020s). A note on the overall study: Donors in the vaccine arm were drawn from COV1001, a phase I-IIa trial of Ad26.COV2.S in healthy adults that was multicentre, randomized, double-blind and placebo-controlled. Dosing of Ad26.COV2.S was intramuscular, at either 5x10^10 or 1x10^11 viral particles, delivered as one shot or as two shots spaced 56 days apart. TCRbeta repertoire sequencing served as the tool for gauging how specific and how broad the SARS-CoV-2-reactive T cell receptors were following Ad26.COV2.S vaccination. The TCR-sequenced set comprised roughly 30 samples: some 19 Ad26.COV2.S vaccine recipients, 5 placebo recipients and 8 SARS-CoV-2 convalescent individuals. Trial participants were randomized into five groups of five: low-dose or high-dose Ad26.COV2.S given once or twice, or placebo on both occasions. Throughout the experiments and outcome assessment, investigators stayed blinded to trial group allocation. Beyond this particular receptor, the publication reports: Spike-specific TCR breadth was higher in Ad26.COV2.S recipients than in placebo recipients (P = 0.0014). According to the authors, total T cell responses may have been underestimated by the TCR breadth and depth analyses. After vaccination, spike-specific CD8+ and CD4+ T cell responses were reported to show substantial breadth. The study lacked the statistical power to compare responses across vaccine doses or regimens. Non-spike TCR breadth was comparable between vaccine and placebo recipients, consistent with the vaccine containing only spike.

Trimming takes 4 bases from V and 0 bases from J, and the germline ends sit 14 bases apart. The germline V gene (reference sequence) sets CDR1 to SGHNT and CDR2 to YYREEE. The CDR3 has 16 amino acids, counting the end cysteine and phenylalanine. Kept here is only the CDR3 DNA, which spans 48 bases and is read in frame from base 1. The immunoSEQ Assay was used to sequence TCRbeta CDR3 regions. After extraction, genomic DNA underwent amplification by bias-controlled multiplex PCR, followed by high-throughput sequencing. Per the source publication's procedure: To quantify the absolute abundance of each unique TCRbeta CDR3 region, sequences were collapsed and filtered. T cell fraction was estimated by normalization of TCRbeta template counts to usable DNA, with usable DNA being measured through amplification of reference genes present in all nucleated cells. Repertoire TCRs were annotated as SARS-CoV-2-specific by exact matching of V gene, CDR3 amino acid sequence and J gene to a known reactive TCR set. The reference SARS-CoV-2 TCR set was derived from MIRA and filtered for enrichment in COVID-19-positive ImmuneCODE repertoires, a step that removed public or cross-reactive TCRs. Drawing on the MIRA antigens, annotated TCRs were analysed further at the level of specific ORF or position within ORF. Depth was the summed frequency of annotated unique rearrangements, while breadth was defined as annotated unique rearrangements over total unique productive rearrangements. Group comparisons of TCR breadth used two-sided Wilcoxon rank-sum tests. TCRdb stores this immuneACCESS table with in-frame sequences only. Part of the clones is absent; in the studies checked, under half of the shortfall reflects unresolved V genes, and no reason is known for the rest. V and J calls and clone size are given by that table; D and trimming were obtained from the DNA. For this sample the table gives hundreds of thousands of clones, of which roughly 91% were detected only once. The top ten hold approximately 3.6% of the sample.

A word on this clone: The target of this receptor is not known. No base qualities exist here, and no much larger clone lies one base off it.

The meaning of the sample's treatment or condition label: 15 to 20 received Ad26.COV2.S at low or high dose, single or two shots; 5 received placebo; per-sample allocation not given. Repertoires of vaccine and placebo recipients were sequenced from samples taken on day 63 after the first injection. Between 29 July and 7 August 2020, Cohort 1b enrolled 20 to 30 adults aged 18-55 years at one site in Boston, USA. As a vaccine, Ad26.COV2.S was a replication-incompetent adenovirus type 26 vector that expressed a prefusion-stabilized SARS-CoV-2 spike protein derived from the original Wuhan strain. The clonotype comes from a person aged 18-65 years who received the Ad26.COV2.S COVID-19 vaccine or a placebo. Sequences were derived from peripheral blood, sampled in a trial of Ad26.COV2.S vaccine versus placebo. The chain is assembled from TRBV5-4 and TRBJ2-1; no D segment can be confidently identified. Here the CDR3 is given as CASSPGAGSSYNEQFF. In nucleotides, the sequence is TGTGCCAGCAGCCCTGGAGCTGGAAGCTCCTACAATGAGCAGTTCTTC.